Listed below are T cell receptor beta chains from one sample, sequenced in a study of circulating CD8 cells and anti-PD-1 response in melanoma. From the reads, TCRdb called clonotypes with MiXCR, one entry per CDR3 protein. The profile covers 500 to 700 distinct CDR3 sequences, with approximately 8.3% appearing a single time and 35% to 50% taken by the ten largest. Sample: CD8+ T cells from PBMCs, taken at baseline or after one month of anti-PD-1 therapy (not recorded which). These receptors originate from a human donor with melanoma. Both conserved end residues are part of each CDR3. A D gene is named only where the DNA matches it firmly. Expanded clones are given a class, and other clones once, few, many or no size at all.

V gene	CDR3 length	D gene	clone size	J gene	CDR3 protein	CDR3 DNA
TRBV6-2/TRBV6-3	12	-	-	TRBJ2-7	CAGGIAVGEQYF	TGTGCCGGCGGAATTGCAGTAGGGGAGCAGTACTTC
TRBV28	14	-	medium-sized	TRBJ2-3	CASRSQDFTDTQYF	TGTGCCAGCAGGTCACAGGACTTCACAGATACGCAGTATTTT
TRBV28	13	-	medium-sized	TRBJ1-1	CASSPRQNTEAFF	TGTGCCAGCAGTCCCCGACAGAACACTGAAGCTTTCTTT
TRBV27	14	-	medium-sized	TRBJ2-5	CASSSSGGGETQYF	-
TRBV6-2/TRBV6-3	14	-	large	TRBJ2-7	CASSYDAGSYEQYF	TGTGCCAGCAGTTACGATGCGGGATCATACGAGCAGTACTTC
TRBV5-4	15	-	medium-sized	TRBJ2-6	CASSPRSSGANVLTF	TGTGCCAGCAGCCCTAGGAGTTCTGGGGCCAACGTCCTGACTTTC
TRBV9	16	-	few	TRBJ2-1	CASSVGEGLDYNEQFF	TGTGCCAGCAGCGTAGGAGAGGGACTGGACTACAATGAGCAGTTCTTC
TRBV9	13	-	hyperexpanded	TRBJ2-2	CASSGSDPGELFF	TGTGCCAGCAGCGGTAGCGACCCCGGGGAGCTGTTTTTT
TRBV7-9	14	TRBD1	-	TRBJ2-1	CASSRTTGGNEQFF	TGTGCCAGCAGCCGAACTACAGGGGGCAATGAGCAGTTCTTC
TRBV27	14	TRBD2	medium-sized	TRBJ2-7	CASSLTSGEYEQYF	TGTGCCAGCAGTTTGACTAGCGGGGAATACGAGCAGTACTTC
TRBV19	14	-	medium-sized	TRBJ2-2	CASIVTGTSGELFF	TGTGCCAGTATTGTGACCGGGACCTCCGGGGAGCTGTTTTTT
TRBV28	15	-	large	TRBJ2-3	CASSFGQGLADTQYF	TGTGCCAGCAGTTTCGGGCAGGGCTTGGCAGATACGCAGTATTTT
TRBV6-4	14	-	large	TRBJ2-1	CASSEGTPGHEQFF	TGTGCCAGCAGTGAAGGGACTCCGGGGCATGAGCAGTTCTTC
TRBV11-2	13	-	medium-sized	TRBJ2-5	CASSLDTRETQYF	TGTGCCAGCAGCTTAGACACCCGGGAGACCCAGTACTTC
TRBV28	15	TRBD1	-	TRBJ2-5	CASSSLTGGGETQYF	TGTGCCAGCAGTTCCCTCACAGGGGGCGGAGAGACCCAGTACTTC
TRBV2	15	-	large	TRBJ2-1	CASSESSTPYNEQFF	TGTGCCAGCAGTGAATCCTCGACCCCTTACAATGAGCAGTTCTTC
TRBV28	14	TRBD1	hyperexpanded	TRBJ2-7	CASRVGQGLYEQYF	TGTGCCAGCCGAGTGGGACAGGGCTTATACGAGCAGTACTTC
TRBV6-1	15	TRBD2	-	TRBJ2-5	CASSEVSGGAETQYF	TGTGCCAGCAGTGAAGTTAGCGGGGGGGCAGAGACCCAGTACTTC
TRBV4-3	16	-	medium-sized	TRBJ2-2	CASKERGTVNTGELFF	TGCGCCAGCAAAGAACGCGGGACAGTAAACACCGGGGAGCTGTTTTTT
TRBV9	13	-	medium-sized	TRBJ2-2	CASSPEAGGELFF	TGTGCCAGCAGCCCAGAGGCAGGCGGGGAGCTGTTTTTT
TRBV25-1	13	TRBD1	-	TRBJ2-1	CASSDTGVNEQFF	TGTGCCAGCAGTGATACAGGGGTCAATGAGCAGTTCTTC
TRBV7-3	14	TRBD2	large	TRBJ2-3	CASSLGLAGDTQYF	TGTGCCAGCAGCTTAGGACTAGCGGGAGATACGCAGTATTTT
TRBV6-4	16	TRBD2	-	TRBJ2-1	CASSDGAGGDHNEQFF	TGTGCCAGCAGTGACGGGGCGGGAGGGGACCACAATGAGCAGTTCTTC
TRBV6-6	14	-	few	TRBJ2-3	CASSYSEFADTQYF	TGTGCCAGCAGTTACTCGGAGTTTGCAGATACGCAGTATTTT
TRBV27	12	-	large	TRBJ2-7	CASSLSVGEQYF	TGTGCCAGCAGCCTCTCAGTGGGCGAGCAGTACTTC
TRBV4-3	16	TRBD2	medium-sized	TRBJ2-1	CASSATSGRAYNEQFF	TGCGCCAGCAGCGCTACTAGCGGGAGGGCCTACAATGAGCAGTTCTTC
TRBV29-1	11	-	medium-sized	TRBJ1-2	CSVQLNYGYTF	TGCAGCGTTCAGCTTAACTATGGCTACACCTTC
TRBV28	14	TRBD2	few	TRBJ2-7	CASSLLAGAYEQYF	TGTGCCAGCAGTTTACTAGCGGGAGCCTACGAGCAGTACTTC